The 32 T cell receptor beta chains given below trace back to one sample, sequenced in a study of T cell clones after liver transplantation. TCRdb's table, derived via immunoSEQ multiplex PCR, lists solely in-frame clones and lacks some. The repertoire consists of tens of thousands of clones, with around 80% occurring once and the leading ten covering about 2%. The source material was CD4+ T cells from blood, sampled roughly 48 months after liver transplant. The receptor set was obtained from a human patient who received a liver transplant. Some T cells may possibly be graft donor cells.

V and J are TRBV7-2 and TRBJ1-2, with 7 bases fitting TRBD1. This CDR3 is 15 amino acids long. Germline-derived CDR1 and CDR2 are SGHTA and FQGNSA. V shed 0 bases and J 3 bases; nucleotides not matched to a gene: 4. CDR3 bases: TGTGCCAGCAGCTTAGCACATACAGGGGACTATGGCTACACCTTC. Encoded protein: CASSLAHTGDYGYTF.

V usage is TRBV5-1 and J usage is TRBJ2-1; tentative D call: TRBD2 (5 bases). Trimming left V 6 bases short and J 6 bases short, with 28 bases between. The CDR3 has 18 amino acids. The germline CDR1 and CDR2 sequences are SGHRS and YFSETQ. CDR3 sequence: CASTQFAGKLFGGNEQFF. The CDR3 bases are TGCGCCAGCACCCAGTTTGCCGGGAAACTCTTTGGAGGCAATGAGCAGTTCTTC.

The genes are TRBV27 and TRBJ2-2, with 12 bases lining up with TRBD2. The CDR3 spans 15 residues. Trimming cost V 10 bases and J 6 bases; bases outside gene matches: 9. CDR1 is MNHEY, CDR2 SMNVEV, per germline (reference sequence). The CDR3 nucleotides are TGTGCCACCAAGACTAGCGGGAGAGTCGCCGGGGAGCTGTTTTTT. This sequence encodes CATKTSGRVAGELFF.

The chain employs TRBV29-1 and TRBJ2-5; tentatively, D is TRBD1 (6 bases). The V and J ends lost 6 bases and 4 bases respectively, with 21 bases between them. The CDR3 consists of 15 residues. From germline, CDR1 is SQVTM and CDR2 ANQGSEA. The CDR3 loop reads CSVSRGRGWAETQYF. In DNA, the CDR3 is TGCAGCGTATCCAGGGGAAGGGGGTGGGCAGAGACCCAGTACTTC.

The V call is TRBV6-5, the J call TRBJ2-3, with 8 bases fitting TRBD1. CDR1 is MNHEY, CDR2 SVGAGI, per germline. The CDR3 runs to 15 residues. Germline trimming cut 6 bases from V and 5 bases from J; bases unmatched to any gene: 10. CDR3 residues: CASRPPAGGLDTQYF. DNA of the CDR3: TGTGCCAGCAGGCCCCCGGCAGGGGGCTTAGATACGCAGTATTTT.

The chain joins TRBV28 to TRBJ2-7, with TRBD2 identical over 11 bases. The CDR3 covers 16 residues. The germline CDR1 and CDR2 sequences are MDHEN and SYDVKM. J was trimmed by 7 bases and V by 4 bases; bases with no gene match: 12. The CDR3: CASSSTPGLAAKEQYF. The CDR3 bases are TGTGCCAGCAGTTCCACGCCGGGACTAGCGGCCAAGGAGCAGTACTTC.

V gene TRBV6-6 combines with J gene TRBJ2-1; TRBD1 aligns across 7 bases. V lost 5 bases, J lost 5 bases, and 9 bases stayed unmatched. CDR1 is MNHNY, CDR2 SVGAGI, per germline (reference sequence). This CDR3 comprises 15 residues. CDR3 residues: CASSPITGQDNEQFF. CDR3 DNA sequence: TGTGCCAGCAGTCCAATTACCGGACAGGACAATGAGCAGTTCTTC.

V and J are TRBV28 and TRBJ2-7; TRBD1 matches 11 bases. This CDR3 has 13 residues. The ends lost 4 bases at V and 10 bases at J; junction bases unmatched: 6. Germline-derived CDR1 and CDR2 are MDHEN and SYDVKM. CDR3 coding DNA: TGTGCCAGCAGTTGGGGACAGGGGGAGTTTCAGTACTTC. Protein product: CASSWGQGEFQYF.

This chain links TRBV10-1 with TRBJ1-1; 8 nucleotides agree with TRBD1. The junction had 13 bases not matched to a gene; V was cut back by 0 bases and J by 1 base. This CDR3 spans 19 amino acids. Germline CDR1 is WNHNN and CDR2 is SYGVQD (reference sequence). CDR3 region: CASSESIVRDRTPNTEAFF. The CDR3 nucleotides are TGCGCCAGCAGTGAGTCGATAGTCCGGGACAGGACACCGAACACTGAAGCTTTCTTT.

This chain connects TRBV19 to TRBJ2-4, with D possibly being TRBD1 (6 bases). This CDR3 is built from 16 residues. V lost 4 bases and J lost 0, with 13 bases in between. In germline, CDR1 is LNHDA, CDR2 SQIVND (reference sequence). The CDR3 region is CASSRADRLAKNIQYF. The CDR3 DNA follows: TGTGCCAGTAGTAGGGCCGACAGGTTAGCCAAAAACATTCAGTACTTC.

J is TRBJ1-4 and V is TRBV5-1; D unresolved. This CDR3 has 16 amino acids. The germline V and J ends were trimmed by 4 bases and 8 bases, with 21 bases remaining between them. Germline V lookup: CDR1 SGHRS, CDR2 YFSETQ. CDR3 DNA: TGCGCCAGCAGCGCCGCGGGAGACCCGGTTGGAGAAAAACTGTTTTTT. As protein: CASSAAGDPVGEKLFF.

The chain's CDR3 is CASSLGGGGAFF. The DNA for the CDR3 is TGTGCCAGCAGCTTAGGGGGAGGGGGAGCTTTCTTT. J is TRBJ1-1 and V is TRBV11-2; maybe TRBD1 (6 bases). CDR3 length: 12 amino acids. Per germline, CDR1 SGHAT and CDR2 FQNNGV. Between the trimmed V and J ends, which lost 1 base and 10 bases, there was a span of 10 bases.

This clone came up a few times. V usage is TRBV29-1 and J usage is TRBJ1-2; unclear D gene. The CDR3 is 11 amino acids. Trimming cost V 4 bases and J 0 bases, with 3 bases left between them. Germline CDR1 and CDR2: SQVTM and ANQGSEA. The CDR3 DNA sequence: TGCAGCGTTGCAGCTAACTATGGCTACACCTTC. This translates into CSVAANYGYTF.

The gene calls are TRBV5-6 and TRBJ2-4; 8 nucleotides match TRBD1. The CDR3 covers 15 residues. The V segment lost 6 bases and the J segment 8 bases; nucleotides outside the gene matches: 13. In germline, CDR1 is SGHDT, CDR2 YYEEEE. The CDR3 DNA reads TGTGCCAGCACCCTGACGGCGGGACAGGTCGACATTCAGTACTTC. Its translation: CASTLTAGQVDIQYF.

A single count supports this clone. This chain connects TRBV7-2 to TRBJ2-7; TRBD2 might be the D (5 bases). Trimming removed 4 bases from V and 7 bases from J, with 14 bases in between. Germline CDR1 is SGHTA and CDR2 is FQGNSA. This CDR3 spans 13 amino acids. The CDR3 DNA sequence: TGTGCCAGCAGCTCCGACCGCCCGGGGGAGCAGTACTTC. Residues: CASSSDRPGEQYF.

The gene calls are TRBV5-5 and TRBJ2-3; D unresolved. The V and J ends lost 4 bases and 2 bases respectively, with 11 bases between them. This CDR3 contains 14 residues. Germline lookup yields CDR1 SGHKS and CDR2 YYEKEE (reference sequence). The CDR3 reads CASSIRPTTDTQYF. The CDR3 DNA sequence: TGTGCCAGCAGCATTCGACCGACCACAGATACGCAGTATTTT.

V usage is TRBV23-1 and J usage is TRBJ1-5; D possibly corresponds to TRBD1 (6 bases). TRBV23-1 is given ORF status, its function remaining uncertain. The V end was cut by 1 base, the J end by 2 bases, with 15 bases between. The CDR3 totals 17 residues. DNA for the CDR3: TGCGCCAGCAGTCAATTCCCCAAGGGGGGCGGCAATCAGCCCCAGCATTTT. It translates to CASSQFPKGGGNQPQHF.

This clone was detected a few times. This chain joins TRBV7-2 and TRBJ2-7; TRBD1 agrees at 8 bases. Germline CDR1 is SGHTA and CDR2 is FQGNSA. The J segment lost 6 bases and the V segment lost 5 bases, leaving 12 bases of the junction unmatched. The CDR3 has 15 amino acids. The CDR3 is CASSPARTGISEQYF. CDR3 nucleotide sequence: TGTGCCAGCAGCCCAGCAAGGACAGGGATCTCCGAGCAGTACTTC.

J is TRBJ2-3 and V is TRBV5-6; the D is unclear. This CDR3 is 15 amino acids long. V gave up 4 bases and J gave up 6 bases, with 18 bases separating them. Per the germline V gene, CDR1 is SGHDT and CDR2 is YYEEEE. The CDR3 DNA is TGTGCCAGCAGCCCCGCCTGGCCAAACGGGGATACGCAGTATTTT. Its protein product is CASSPAWPNGDTQYF.

This chain connects TRBV5-1 to TRBJ2-7; no clear D. Germline assignment: CDR1 SGHRS and CDR2 YFSETQ. This CDR3 spans 11 amino acids. Between the trimmed V and J ends, which lost 4 bases and 4 bases, there was a span of 6 bases. CDR3 protein: CASSAEYEQYF. CDR3 DNA sequence: TGCGCCAGCAGCGCCGAATACGAGCAGTACTTC.

The chain joins TRBV27 to TRBJ2-3; the match to TRBD1 covers 11 bases. Germline trimming cut 6 bases from V and 6 bases from J; bases unmatched to any gene: 5. Germline V gene lookup returns CDR1 MNHEY and CDR2 SMNVEV (reference sequence). The CDR3 extends over 14 amino acids. DNA of the CDR3: TGTGCCAGCAGGAGGACAGGGGGCTTGGATACGCAGTATTTT. Amino acid sequence: CASRRTGGLDTQYF.

CDR3 nucleotide sequence: TGTGCCAGTAGTGACCAGGGGTCACCCCTCCACTTT. Protein product: CASSDQGSPLHF. V gene TRBV19 combines with J gene TRBJ1-6; a weak D match, TRBD1 (6 bases). Trimming stripped 5 bases from V and 10 bases from J, with 9 bases between. The V gene's germline CDR1 is LNHDA and CDR2 SQIVND (reference sequence). The CDR3 length is 12 residues.

This rearrangement joins TRBV27 to TRBJ2-1; a weak D match, TRBD2 (5 bases). Trimming stripped 2 bases from V and 3 bases from J, with 14 bases between. The CDR3 contains 16 residues. Per germline, CDR1 MNHEY and CDR2 SMNVEV (reference sequence). In DNA form, the CDR3 reads TGTGCCAGCAGTTTAGAGTTAGCGACTATCTACAATGAGCAGTTCTTC. It specifies CASSLELATIYNEQFF.

This clone was recorded only once. CDR3 sequence: CASSGFSTDTQYF. The CDR3 DNA follows: TGTGCCAGCAGTGGCTTTAGCACAGATACGCAGTATTTT. The rearrangement joins TRBV6-6 to TRBJ2-3; D gene ambiguous. The CDR3 loop spans 13 amino acids. Trimming removed 5 bases from V and 0 bases from J, with 6 bases in between. Germline V CDR1 and CDR2: MNHNY, SVGAGI (reference sequence).

V usage is TRBV7-8 and J usage is TRBJ2-4; D is uncertain. V was clipped by 2 bases and J by 1 base, with 9 bases between them. Per the germline V gene, CDR1 is SGHVS and CDR2 is FQNEAQ. This CDR3 spans 15 amino acids. CDR3 nucleotide sequence: TGTGCCAGCAGCTTATGGGGAAACGCCAAAAACATTCAGTACTTC. Amino acid sequence: CASSLWGNAKNIQYF.

This clone is labeled medium-sized. The chain is built from TRBV5-1 and TRBJ2-2; D call uncertain. In germline, CDR1 is SGHRS, CDR2 YFSETQ. The CDR3 runs to 15 residues. V shed 0 bases and J shed 2 bases, with 8 bases lying between them. CDR3 loop: CASSLVSTNTGELFF. CDR3 sequence (DNA): TGCGCCAGCAGCTTGGTGTCTACTAACACCGGGGAGCTGTTTTTT.

The count of this clone is one. This sequence joins TRBV9 and TRBJ2-5, with 10 bases identical to TRBD2. Trimming at V came to 2 bases and at J to 5 bases, leaving 9 bases not matched to a gene. CDR3 size: 16 residues. The V gene's germline CDR1 is SGDLS and CDR2 YYNGEE. Here the CDR3 DNA reads TGTGCCAGCAGCGTCTCGGAAGCGGGAGGGAGGGAGACCCAGTACTTC. This encodes CASSVSEAGGRETQYF.

This rearrangement joins TRBV6-1 to TRBJ2-4, with 11 nucleotides matching TRBD2. V shed 4 bases, J shed 4 bases, and the junction held 12 bases outside the gene matches. The CDR3 sequence is 18 residues long. Germline loops: CDR1 MNHNS, CDR2 SASEGT. Here the CDR3 reads CASSVWTSGSQGKNIQYF. The DNA of the CDR3 is TGTGCCAGCAGTGTTTGGACTAGCGGGTCCCAGGGGAAAAACATTCAGTACTTC.

The chain has TRBV6-1 and TRBJ1-1; 7 bases match TRBD1. The V and J ends lost 5 bases and 10 bases, in that order; junction bases with no gene match: 10. CDR3 length: 13 amino acids. In germline, CDR1 is MNHNS, CDR2 SASEGT. CDR3 in amino acids: CASSSGQAAVAFF. DNA of the CDR3: TGTGCCAGCAGTTCCGGACAGGCGGCGGTAGCTTTCTTT.

The genes are TRBV4-3 and TRBJ1-4, with TRBD1 as a possible D gene (5 bases). Germline V CDR1 and CDR2: LGHNA, YSLEER. The CDR3 length is 19 residues. The V gene lost 1 base and the J gene lost 3 bases, with 21 bases spanning the gap. CDR3 coding DNA: TGCGCCAGCAGCCAAGGTGGGGTTTGGGAAGGGGCCGCTAATGAAAAACTGTTTTTT. Translated, it gives CASSQGGVWEGAANEKLFF.

The rearrangement joins TRBV9 to TRBJ2-2; D possibly corresponds to TRBD2 (5 bases). This CDR3 is 14 amino acids long. Between the trimmed V and J ends, which lost 4 bases and 4 bases, there was a span of 11 bases. The V gene's germline CDR1 is SGDLS and CDR2 YYNGEE. CDR3 in amino acids: CASSPSGGTGELFF. CDR3 bases: TGTGCCAGCAGCCCAAGCGGCGGCACCGGGGAGCTGTTTTTT.

This clone was recorded a few times. The V gene is TRBV2, the J gene TRBJ2-5, with a weak D call TRBD1 (5 bases). The V and J ends lost 6 bases and 4 bases respectively, with 9 bases between them. Germline V gene sequence: CDR1 SNHLY, CDR2 FYNNEI. This CDR3 is built from 12 residues. This chain's CDR3 is CASSERGETQYF. The DNA of the CDR3 is TGTGCCAGCAGCGAAAGGGGAGAGACCCAGTACTTC.